This TCR beta chain was identified during a study of shared clonotypes between healthy human individuals. Study context: The donor pool was made up of a couple of women and a few men aged 18 to 49.

Method: immunoSEQ multiplex PCR; TCRdb's copy keeps in-frame clones and lacks some. The table shows some 2 million clones, with roughly 95% occurring only once. The source of this sequence is a man between 18 and 29 years old in good health. The sequencing input was naive CD4+ T cells sorted from blood. As for subset: CD45RA+ positively selected.

The CDR3 nucleotides are TGTGCCAGCAGCAAACCGGGACAGGGGGCGAACGGGGAGCTGTTTTTT. Protein sequence: CASSKPGQGANGELFF. This sequence joins TRBV11-3 and TRBJ2-2; 12 bases are shared with TRBD1. The V gene end was trimmed by 5 bases and the J gene end by 7 bases; junction bases not matched to a gene: 8. CDR1 and CDR2 from the germline V gene are SGHNT and YENEEA. CDR3 length: 16 amino acids.